Below, 17 T cell receptor beta chains from the same sample are listed, as sequenced in a study of T cell responses to AZD1222 COVID-19 vaccine. The protocol was immunoSEQ multiplex PCR, while the TCRdb copy is restricted to in-frame clones and leaves out a portion. The sample comprises more than 15,000 clones, around 80% of which are singletons, and approximately 15% rests with the top ten. Material: peripheral blood, obtained 28 days after the second AZD1222 dose. The receptors here all came from an adult who received the AZD1222 COVID-19 vaccine.

This clone was seen only a few times. CDR3 amino acids: CATSAVTDQETQYF. The CDR3 coding sequence is TGTGCCACCAGTGCAGTGACAGATCAAGAGACCCAGTACTTC. The chain is built from TRBV24-1 and TRBJ2-5; D may be TRBD1 (5 bases). Germline V gene sequence: CDR1 KGHDR, CDR2 SFDVKD. V lost 5 bases, J lost 2 bases, and 11 bases lay in between. The CDR3 extends over 14 amino acids.

This clone appeared a few times. This chain joins TRBV5-1 and TRBJ2-7; D may match TRBD1 or TRBD2 (6 bases each). This CDR3 region has 15 residues. V was shortened by 4 bases and J by 1 base, with 15 bases between the two germline ends. CDR1 SGHRS and CDR2 YFSETQ come from the germline V gene. The CDR3 region is CASSVEGGNSYEQYF. CDR3 in DNA: TGCGCCAGCAGCGTGGAGGGGGGCAATTCCTACGAGCAGTACTTC.

In its sample, this clone is large. This sequence joins TRBV7-6 and TRBJ2-7; a weak D match, TRBD2 (6 bases). V lost 3 bases to trimming and J lost 6 bases, with 9 bases between them. The CDR3 has 12 residues. Germline lookup yields CDR1 SGHVS and CDR2 FNYEAQ. The CDR3 is CASSFQGGEQYF. DNA of the CDR3: TGTGCCAGCAGCTTCCAGGGAGGCGAGCAGTACTTC. Based on the CDR3 plus reference TRBV7-6 and TRBJ2-7, the full variable domain is GAGVSQSPRYKVTKRGQDVALRCDPISGHVSLYWYRQALGQGPEFLTYFNYEAQQDKSGLPNDRFSAERPEGSISTLTIQRTEQRDSAMYRCASSFQGGEQYFGPGTRLTVT.

This chain connects TRBV5-6 to TRBJ2-1, with a weak D call TRBD2 (6 bases). This CDR3 comprises 13 residues. The V and J ends lost 4 bases and 4 bases respectively, with 9 bases between them. Germline V gives CDR1 SGHDT, CDR2 YYEEEE. Here the CDR3 DNA reads TGTGCCAGCAGCGCGGGACTTTACAATGAGCAGTTCTTC. Amino acid sequence: CASSAGLYNEQFF.

This clone has a single count. The chain uses TRBV28 and TRBJ1-6; 9 nucleotides match TRBD1. CDR1 MDHEN and CDR2 SYDVKM come from the germline V gene. Trimming took 6 bases from V and 7 from J; bases not matched to a gene: 13. CDR3 length equals 17 residues. The CDR3 spells CASRPKPGQGENSPLHF. CDR3 nucleotide sequence: TGTGCCAGCAGACCCAAACCGGGACAGGGTGAAAATTCACCCCTCCACTTT.

The chain combines TRBV15 with TRBJ2-2, with a tentative D call TRBD1 (6 bases). Trimming removed 4 bases from V and 0 bases from J, with 9 bases in between. From germline, CDR1 is LNHNV and CDR2 YYDKDF (reference sequence). CDR3 size: 15 residues. The CDR3 DNA follows: TGTGCCACCAGCATCGGACAGTCGAACACCGGGGAGCTGTTTTTT. Translated: CATSIGQSNTGELFF.

The chain combines TRBV6-5 with TRBJ1-5, with D maybe TRBD1 (6 bases). The length of the CDR3 is 14 residues. Trimming removed 5 bases from V and 3 bases from J, with 11 bases in between. Germline V CDR1 and CDR2: MNHEY, SVGAGI. This CDR3 reads CASSMGQINQPQHF. The CDR3 nucleotides are TGTGCCAGCAGTATGGGACAAATCAATCAGCCCCAGCATTTT.

The chain links TRBV2 to TRBJ1-1; D call uncertain. The CDR3 loop spans 11 amino acids. Germline CDR1 reads SNHLY; CDR2 reads FYNNEI. Trimming shortened V by 2 bases and J by 7 bases, and 5 bases separated the two germline ends. The CDR3 reads CASSETLEAFF. The CDR3 bases are TGTGCCAGCAGTGAAACCCTTGAAGCTTTCTTT.

There are a few counts of this clone. The chain uses TRBV2 and TRBJ2-5, with D possibly being TRBD1 (7 bases). Germline CDR1 SNHLY, CDR2 FYNNEI. V dropped 3 bases and J dropped 5 bases, with 16 bases sitting between them. The CDR3 contains 15 residues. CDR3 sequence (DNA): TGTGCCAGCAGTGACTTTGGAGGGGGCGAGGAGACCCAGTACTTC. Translation gives CASSDFGGGEETQYF.

This chain joins TRBV19 and TRBJ1-5; 8 nucleotides line up with TRBD1. The germline CDR1 and CDR2 sequences are LNHDA and SQIVND (reference sequence). V lost 7 bases, J lost 4 bases, and 9 bases stayed unmatched. The length of the CDR3 is 15 residues. The CDR3 DNA reads TGTGCCAGTACGGGGACAGGCTATGGGAATCAGCCCCAGCATTTT. Its translation: CASTGTGYGNQPQHF.

The J gene is TRBJ2-5, the V gene TRBV19, with D uncertain. Germline V gene lookup returns CDR1 LNHDA and CDR2 SQIVND (reference sequence). CDR3 length equals 14 residues. V shed 6 bases and J shed 1 base, with 12 bases lying between them. CDR3 residues: CASRNLGSQETQYF. The CDR3 bases are TGTGCCAGTAGAAATTTAGGATCCCAAGAGACCCAGTACTTC. The full variable domain, completed using reference TRBV19 and TRBJ2-5, is DGGITQSPKYLFRKEGQNVTLSCEQNLNHDAMYWYRQDPGQGLRLIYYSQIVNDFQKGDIAEGYSVSREKKESFPLTVTSAQKNPTAFYLCASRNLGSQETQYFGPGTRLLVL.

This chain uses TRBV27 with TRBJ1-2; D uncertain. The germline gives CDR1 MNHEY, CDR2 SMNVEV (reference sequence). The V and J ends lost 3 bases and 3 bases respectively, with 11 bases between them. The CDR3 has 14 residues. CDR3 coding DNA: TGTGCCAGCAGTTTCAACAGATTGGACTATGGCTACACCTTC. Translation gives CASSFNRLDYGYTF.

This rearrangement joins TRBV5-1 to TRBJ2-3; 12 bases match TRBD2. Germline V gene sequence: CDR1 SGHRS, CDR2 YFSETQ. There are 17 residues in the CDR3. V lost 4 bases, J lost 5 bases, and 11 bases stayed unmatched. Written as DNA, the CDR3 is TGCGCCAGCAGCGCGGCAGCTAGCGGGGGGGCCCTAGATACGCAGTATTTT. Its protein product is CASSAAASGGALDTQYF.

The rearrangement uses TRBV18 and TRBJ1-3; D is unresolved. Germline-derived CDR1 and CDR2 are KGHSH and LQKENI. The CDR3 length is 14 residues. Trimming removed 3 bases at V and 0 bases at J, with 6 bases between. The CDR3 DNA follows: TGTGCCAGCTCACCCGACCACTCTGGAAACACCATATATTTT. Translating it yields CASSPDHSGNTIYF.

This chain uses TRBV19 with TRBJ1-3; 8 nucleotides match TRBD1. Losses at the gene ends were 2 bases for V and 0 bases for J; bases not matched to a gene: 3. CDR1 and CDR2 (germline): LNHDA, SQIVND (reference sequence). CDR3 length: 16 residues. CDR3 region: CASSIRTGTSGNTIYF. CDR3 nucleotide sequence: TGTGCCAGTAGTATACGGACAGGGACCTCTGGAAACACCATATATTTT.

This chain joins TRBV7-2 and TRBJ2-5, with 11 bases matching TRBD2. This CDR3 is 16 amino acids long. The germline V gene encodes CDR1 SGHTA and CDR2 FQGNSA. Unmatched junction bases numbered 8, after V lost 5 bases and J lost 3 bases. CDR3 sequence: CASSTASGLAEETQYF. CDR3 DNA: TGTGCCAGCAGCACAGCCTCGGGACTAGCGGAAGAGACCCAGTACTTC.

The CDR3 nucleotides are TGCGCCAGCAGCCAAGATGCCGGCGGATACTACGAGCAGTACTTC. It codes for CASSQDAGGYYEQYF. The chain recombines TRBV4-1 with TRBJ2-7, with D uncertain. This CDR3 contains 15 residues. Trimming took off 0 bases at V and 3 bases at J, with 12 bases between the two ends. Germline values: CDR1 MGHRA, CDR2 YSYEKL.